This T cell receptor (beta chain) derives from a study of T cell responses to AZD1222 COVID-19 vaccine. Repertoires were generated with immunoSEQ multiplex PCR, while TCRdb's copy carries only in-frame clones and drops some. The sample holds around 110,000 clones, about 92% seen once. The clonotype originates from an adult who received the AZD1222 COVID-19 vaccine. Source: peripheral blood, taken 28 days after the second AZD1222 dose.

In DNA form, the CDR3 reads TGCGCCAGCAGCTCCCGGGACAGTTACGAGCAGTACTTC. The encoded protein is CASSSRDSYEQYF. The V gene is TRBV5-1, the J gene TRBJ2-7; 7 nucleotides line up with TRBD1. V lost 3 bases, J lost 4 bases, and 4 bases stayed unmatched. The CDR3 length is 13 residues. Germline lookup yields CDR1 SGHRS and CDR2 YFSETQ.